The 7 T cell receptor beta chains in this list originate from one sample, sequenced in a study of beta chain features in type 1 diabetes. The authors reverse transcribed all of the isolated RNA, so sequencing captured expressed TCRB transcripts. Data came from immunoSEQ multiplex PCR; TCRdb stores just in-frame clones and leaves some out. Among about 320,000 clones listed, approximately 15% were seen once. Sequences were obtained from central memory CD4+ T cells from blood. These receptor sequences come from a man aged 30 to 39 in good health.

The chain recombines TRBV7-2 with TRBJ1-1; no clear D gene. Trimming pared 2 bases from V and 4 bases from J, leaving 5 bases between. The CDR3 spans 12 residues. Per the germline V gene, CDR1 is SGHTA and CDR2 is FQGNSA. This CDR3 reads CASSLIVTEAFF. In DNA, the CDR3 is TGTGCCAGCAGCTTAATAGTCACTGAAGCTTTCTTT.

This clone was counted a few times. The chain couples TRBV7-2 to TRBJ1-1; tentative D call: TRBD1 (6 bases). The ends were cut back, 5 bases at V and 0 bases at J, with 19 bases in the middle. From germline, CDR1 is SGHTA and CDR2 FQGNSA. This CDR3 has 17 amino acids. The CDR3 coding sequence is TGTGCCAGCAGCCCACGCTGGGGGGCAGTTATGAACACTGAAGCTTTCTTT. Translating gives CASSPRWGAVMNTEAFF.

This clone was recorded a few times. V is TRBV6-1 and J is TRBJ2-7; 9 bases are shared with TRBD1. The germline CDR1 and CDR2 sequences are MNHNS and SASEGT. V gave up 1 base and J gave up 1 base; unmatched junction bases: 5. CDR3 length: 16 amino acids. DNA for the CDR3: TGTGCCAGCAGTGAAGGAGGGGGACAGGGATCCTACGAGCAGTACGTC. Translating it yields CASSEGGGQGSYEQYV.

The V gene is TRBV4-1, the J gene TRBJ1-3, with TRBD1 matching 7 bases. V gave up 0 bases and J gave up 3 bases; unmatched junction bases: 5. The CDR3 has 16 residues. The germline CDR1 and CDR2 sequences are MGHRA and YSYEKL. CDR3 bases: TGCGCCAGCAGCCAAGAGTACAGGGGCCATGGAAACACCATATATTTT. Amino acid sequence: CASSQEYRGHGNTIYF.

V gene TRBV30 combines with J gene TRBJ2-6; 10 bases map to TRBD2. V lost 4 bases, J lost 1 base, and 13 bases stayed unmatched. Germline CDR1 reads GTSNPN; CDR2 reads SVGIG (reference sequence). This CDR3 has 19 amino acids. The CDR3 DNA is TGTGCCTGGAACAACCCCCGGGCTAGCGGGAGTTCTGGGGCCAACGTCCTGACTTTC. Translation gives CAWNNPRASGSSGANVLTF. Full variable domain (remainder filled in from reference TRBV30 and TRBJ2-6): SQTIHQWPATLVQPVGSPLSLECTVEGTSNPNLYWYRQAAGRGLQLLFYSVGIGQISSEVPQNLSASRPQDRQFILSSKKLLLSDSGFYLCAWNNPRASGSSGANVLTFGAGSRLTVL.

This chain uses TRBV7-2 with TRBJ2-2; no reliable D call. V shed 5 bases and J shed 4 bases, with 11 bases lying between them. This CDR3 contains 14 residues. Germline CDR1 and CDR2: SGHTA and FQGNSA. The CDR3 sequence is CASSLERSTGELFF. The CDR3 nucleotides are TGTGCCAGCAGCCTAGAACGGAGCACCGGGGAGCTGTTTTTT.

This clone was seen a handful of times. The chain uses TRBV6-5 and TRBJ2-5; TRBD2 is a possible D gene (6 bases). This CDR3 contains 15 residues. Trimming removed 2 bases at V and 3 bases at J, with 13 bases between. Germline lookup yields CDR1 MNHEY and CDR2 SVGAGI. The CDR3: CASSYTGDLKETQYF. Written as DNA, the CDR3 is TGTGCCAGCAGTTACACGGGGGACTTGAAAGAGACCCAGTACTTC.